This T cell receptor beta chain originates from a study of molecular identifiers for immune sequencing clone quantification. Sorting defined naive CD8 T cells as CD8+CD4-CCR7+CD45RA+. TCRdb re-called the PCR reads through MiXCR, storing one row per CDR3 protein. The profile shows approximately 550,000 distinct CDR3 sequences, around 23% of them singletons. The CDR3 totals 17 residues. On this clonotype: Compared with germline, one end of the junction differs, possibly owing to a read error.

This chain uses TRBV12-3 or TRBV12-4 with TRBJ2-2; 14 nucleotides agree with TRBD2. Material for sequencing was naive CD8+ T cells from blood, with Jurkat cell RNA spiked in. Documented subset: FACS-sorted CD8+CD4-CCR7+CD45RA+ naive T cells. This receptor was identified in a human donor in good health. Some libraries in this study had Jurkat cell RNA spiked in. This CDR3 reads CASSSGLAGVRTGELSF. As DNA, the CDR3 is TGTGCCAGCAGCTCGGGACTAGCGGGAGTTAGGACCGGGGAGCTGTCTTTT.